This T cell receptor (beta chain) stems from a study of PD-1 blockade in classical Hodgkin lymphoma. General study findings and limits: Baseline TCR diversity was reportedly lower in newly diagnosed patients than in healthy donors. It was reported as lower still in relapsed/refractory patients.

This CDR3 contains 13 residues. Looked up from germline, CDR1 is SGHDT and CDR2 is YYEEEE. Trimming cost V 1 base and J 1 base, with 5 bases left between them. On this clone itself: Its target is unknown.

Each and every patient relapsed after autologous stem cell transplantation, and patients got differing brentuximab vedotin exposure. Progressive disease, partial response or complete response was each patient's best response. The method was immunoSEQ multiplex PCR; TCRdb's version includes in-frame clones alone and lacks a portion of them. The top ten clones hold under 20% of a sample with around 91,000 clones, about four fifths of them seen once. This clonotype was sampled from a human donor with classical Hodgkin lymphoma. Sequencing was performed on peripheral blood mononuclear cells (PBMCs), taken before the second cycle of nivolumab. V gene TRBV5-6 combines with J gene TRBJ2-5; D is ambiguous. CDR3 protein: CASSLYSQETQYF. The CDR3, as DNA: TGTGCCAGCAGCTTGTACAGCCAAGAGACCCAGTACTTC.